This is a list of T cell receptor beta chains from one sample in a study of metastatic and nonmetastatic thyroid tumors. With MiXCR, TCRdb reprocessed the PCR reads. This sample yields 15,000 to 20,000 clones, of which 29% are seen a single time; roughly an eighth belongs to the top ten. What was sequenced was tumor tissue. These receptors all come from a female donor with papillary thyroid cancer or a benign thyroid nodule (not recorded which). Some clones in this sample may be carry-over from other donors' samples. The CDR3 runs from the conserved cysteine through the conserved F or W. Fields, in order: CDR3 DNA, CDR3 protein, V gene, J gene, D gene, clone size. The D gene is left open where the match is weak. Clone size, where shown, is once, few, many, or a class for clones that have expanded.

TGTGCCAGCAGTTCCCCTACGGCTAACTATGGCTACACCTTC	CASSSPTANYGYTF	TRBV28	TRBJ1-2	NA	NA
TGCGCCAGCAGCCCCGGACAGGGTGGATCCTACGAGCAGTACTTC	CASSPGQGGSYEQYF	TRBV4-1	TRBJ2-7	TRBD1	once
TGCGCCAGCAGTCCCGGGAACCAAGAGACCCAGTACTTC	CASSPGNQETQYF	TRBV5-1	TRBJ2-5	NA	NA
TGTGCCAGTCGCGAACGGGGGGGCACAGATACGCAGTATTTT	CASRERGGTDTQYF	TRBV3-1	TRBJ2-3	TRBD2	NA
TGCAGTGCTGCGGACTCCTATAATTCACCCCTCCACTTT	CSAADSYNSPLHF	TRBV20-1	TRBJ1-6	NA	NA
TGTGCCAGCAGTTACGAGGGCAGGGCGAGCTACACCTTC	CASSYEGRASYTF	TRBV6-5	TRBJ1-2	NA	medium-sized
TGTGCCAGCAGCCACCCAGGGGGCGCAAACGGGGAGCTGTTTTTT	CASSHPGGANGELFF	TRBV7-8	TRBJ2-2	TRBD1	NA
TGCAGTGCTAGAAAGGTACTAGCGGGAGATACGCAGTATTTT	CSARKVLAGDTQYF	TRBV20-1	TRBJ2-3	TRBD2	NA
TGTGCCAGCAGCATGACAGGGGGCGATGAAAAACTGTTTTTT	CASSMTGGDEKLFF	TRBV7-9	TRBJ1-4	TRBD1	many
TGTGCCAGTAGTCGAGCGGGAGGTAATGAGCAGTTCTTC	CASSRAGGNEQFF	TRBV19	TRBJ2-1	TRBD2	few
TGTGCCAGCGGTCCGGGCCCCAACTATGGCTACACCTTC	CASGPGPNYGYTF	TRBV6-1	TRBJ1-2	NA	large
TGTGCCAGCAGGGTTGCAATGCACGTCTACGAGCAGTACTTC	CASRVAMHVYEQYF	TRBV27	TRBJ2-7	NA	NA
TGTGCCAGCAGCGCCGAGGACAGGGGCGGCTACGAGCAGTACTTC	CASSAEDRGGYEQYF	TRBV9	TRBJ2-7	TRBD1	many
TGCAGTGCCAATCGTAACGGGGTTGAGCAGTTCTTC	CSANRNGVEQFF	TRBV20-1	TRBJ2-1	NA	NA
TGTGCCAGCAGCATCCGAGACACGACTGAAGCTTTCTTT	CASSIRDTTEAFF	TRBV9	TRBJ1-1	NA	NA
TGTGCCTGGAGTGCAAGGTTCCAGGGCATGAACACTGAAGCTTTCTTT	CAWSARFQGMNTEAFF	TRBV30	TRBJ1-1	NA	many
TGTTCCAGCAGTTTACAGGGCCATGGCTACACCTTC	CSSSLQGHGYTF	TRBV28	TRBJ1-2	NA	few
TGTGCCAGCAGTGAAATTACAGGGTGGGGGACTGGGGCCAACGTCCTGACTTTC	CASSEITGWGTGANVLTF	TRBV6-1	TRBJ2-6	NA	NA
TGTGCCAGCAGTTACTCGGGGCAGGGGGATCAGCCCCAGCATTTT	CASSYSGQGDQPQHF	TRBV6-6	TRBJ1-5	TRBD1	NA
TGTGCCAGCGCAGAGGCGAACACCGGGGAGCTGTTTTTT	CASAEANTGELFF	TRBV6-1	TRBJ2-2	NA	NA
TGTGCCAGCAGTTTACCACAGGGGGCGATCAATCAGCCCCAGCATTTT	CASSLPQGAINQPQHF	TRBV28	TRBJ1-5	TRBD1	NA
TGTGCCAGCATCCCGGGGTCGGGAGATACGCAGTATTTT	CASIPGSGDTQYF	TRBV12-3/TRBV12-4	TRBJ2-3	NA	NA
TGTGCCACCACCTCCGGGAGAACGGGAGAGCAGTACTTC	CATTSGRTGEQYF	TRBV19	TRBJ2-7	NA	few